The clone carrying this T cell receptor (beta chain) was found many times. The antigen remains unidentified. Trimming stripped 7 bases from V and 1 base from J, with 10 bases between. Germline lookup yields CDR1 MDHEN and CDR2 SYDVKM. CDR3 length equals 13 residues. The sample comes from a study of regulatory T cells in long-lasting Graves disease. About the research overall: Persistent Graves' disease meant over 5 years of antithyroid drugs with positive TSH receptor antibodies.

Regarding time point: persistent/refractory GD, antithyroid drugs over 5 years with positive TRAb. From RNA extracted from PBMCs, the TCR library was made. CDR3 regions were amplified by Arm-PCR using iRepertoire HTBI primers to build TCR beta libraries. TCRdb analysed the multiplex PCR reads with MiXCR anew, one entry per CDR3 protein. This sample has about 470,000 distinct CDR3 sequences, with about a fifth found just once. Whole-study findings and limits: Peripheral blood, not thyroid tissue, was the sole material studied.

The sequence came from a female donor with Graves disease. The sample was peripheral blood mononuclear cells (PBMCs), taken when the disease was refractory, from a patient treated with antithyroid drugs. V is TRBV28 and J is TRBJ1-1; D gene unclear. CDR3 nucleotide sequence: TGTGCCAGCACCCTATTAAGGAACACTGAAGCTTTCTTT. Its translation is CASTLLRNTEAFF.